The rows below give T cell receptor beta chains drawn from one sample of a study of PD-L1 blockade in urothelial cancer. TCRdb keeps only in-frame clones here, not all; method: immunoSEQ multiplex PCR. Of tens of thousands of clones listed, about four fifths are singletons. Sample: PBMCs, taken around atezolizumab (anti-PD-L1) treatment. Receptors originate from a man aged 65 to 79 with urothelial cancer. The CDR3 runs from the conserved cysteine through the conserved F or W. The D gene is left open where the match is weak. Part of the rows lack a size; the others show once, few, many or a class for expanded clones.

clone_size: once
j_call: TRBJ2-1
d_call: TRBD2
v_call: TRBV7-3
cdr3_nt: TGTGCCAGCAGTATAGGGCGGGGGGGTTATGAGCAGTTCTTC
cdr3_aa: CASSIGRGGYEQFF

clone_size: -
j_call: TRBJ2-1
d_call: TRBD1
v_call: TRBV6-5
cdr3_nt: TGTGCCAGCAGCCCGAGACAGGGGCCGTACAATGAGCAGTTCTTC
cdr3_aa: CASSPRQGPYNEQFF

clone_size: -
j_call: TRBJ2-7
d_call: TRBD2
v_call: TRBV18
cdr3_nt: TGTGCCAGCTCACCCCTGGTGGGCGGGAGAAACGGCTACGAGCAGTACTTC
cdr3_aa: CASSPLVGGRNGYEQYF

clone_size: -
j_call: TRBJ2-2
d_call: TRBD2
v_call: TRBV5-1
cdr3_nt: TGCGCCAGCAGCAAGGGACTAGCGGGGGCTCACACCGGGGAGCTGTTTTTT
cdr3_aa: CASSKGLAGAHTGELFF

clone_size: few
j_call: TRBJ1-2
d_call: -
v_call: TRBV28
cdr3_nt: TGTGCCAGCAGTGGGGCCTATGGCTACACCTTC
cdr3_aa: CASSGAYGYTF

clone_size: -
j_call: TRBJ2-3
d_call: -
v_call: TRBV6-1
cdr3_nt: TGTGCCAGCAACACAGTTTGGGCCACAGATACGCAGTATTTT
cdr3_aa: CASNTVWATDTQYF

clone_size: -
j_call: TRBJ2-3
d_call: TRBD2
v_call: TRBV7-2
cdr3_nt: TGTGCCAGCAGCTTGTCTAGCGGGCGTTTCACAGATACGCAGTATTTT
cdr3_aa: CASSLSSGRFTDTQYF

clone_size: -
j_call: TRBJ2-1
d_call: TRBD2
v_call: TRBV11-3
cdr3_nt: TGTGCCAGCAGCTTTAGCGGGGGGGCGTGGAATGAGCAGTTCTTC
cdr3_aa: CASSFSGGAWNEQFF

clone_size: -
j_call: TRBJ2-2
d_call: TRBD1
v_call: TRBV9
cdr3_nt: TGTGCCAGCAGCACCCGGACAGGCCTCGACGCCGGGGAGCTGTTTTTT
cdr3_aa: CASSTRTGLDAGELFF

clone_size: -
j_call: TRBJ2-1
d_call: TRBD1
v_call: TRBV18
cdr3_nt: TGTGCCAGCTCAAAGCAGGGGGCTACCTACAATGAGCAGTTCTTC
cdr3_aa: CASSKQGATYNEQFF

clone_size: -
j_call: TRBJ2-5
d_call: -
v_call: TRBV7-8
cdr3_nt: TGTGCCAGCAGCTCCGCACAGGGACGGGAGACCCAGTACTTC
cdr3_aa: CASSSAQGRETQYF

clone_size: -
j_call: TRBJ2-3
d_call: -
v_call: TRBV4-3
cdr3_nt: TGCGCCAGCAGCCAAGGCTGGCAGTCCAGCACAGATACGCAGTATTTT
cdr3_aa: CASSQGWQSSTDTQYF

clone_size: -
j_call: TRBJ2-1
d_call: -
v_call: TRBV13
cdr3_nt: TGTGCCAGCAGCCAGCGGACCCCGCTCAATGAGCAGTTCTTC
cdr3_aa: CASSQRTPLNEQFF

clone_size: -
j_call: TRBJ2-3
d_call: -
v_call: TRBV7-2
cdr3_nt: TGTGCCAGCAGCTTAGGACTAAAGGGAGATACGCAGTATTTT
cdr3_aa: CASSLGLKGDTQYF

clone_size: once
j_call: TRBJ2-2
d_call: TRBD2
v_call: TRBV5-8
cdr3_nt: TGTGCCAGCAGTCGATATAGCGGGGTGAACACCGGGGAGCTGTTTTTT
cdr3_aa: CASSRYSGVNTGELFF

clone_size: -
j_call: TRBJ2-5
d_call: -
v_call: TRBV15
cdr3_nt: TGTGCCACCAGCAGAGGGGGCGGAGAGACCCAGTACTTC
cdr3_aa: CATSRGGGETQYF

clone_size: -
j_call: TRBJ2-1
d_call: -
v_call: TRBV6-1
cdr3_nt: TGTGCCAGCAGTGACCAGGGAGGCAATGAGCAGTTCTTC
cdr3_aa: CASSDQGGNEQFF

clone_size: once
j_call: TRBJ1-2
d_call: TRBD1
v_call: TRBV7-9
cdr3_nt: TGTGCCAGCAGCTTAACCGGGACAGGGGGTCGCTCAGATGGCTACACCTTC
cdr3_aa: CASSLTGTGGRSDGYTF

clone_size: -
j_call: TRBJ2-7
d_call: -
v_call: TRBV7-8
cdr3_nt: TGTGCCAGCAGCTTAGCGTCGGGAAGATCGGGCGAGCAGTACTTC
cdr3_aa: CASSLASGRSGEQYF

clone_size: -
j_call: TRBJ2-7
d_call: -
v_call: TRBV9
cdr3_nt: TGTGCCAGCAACACCCAGGGGCTCGTGGGAGACGAGCAGTACTTC
cdr3_aa: CASNTQGLVGDEQYF

clone_size: -
j_call: TRBJ1-2
d_call: -
v_call: TRBV20-1
cdr3_nt: TGCAGTGCTAGTGGAGTCCATGGCTACACCTTC
cdr3_aa: CSASGVHGYTF

clone_size: -
j_call: TRBJ2-1
d_call: -
v_call: TRBV9
cdr3_nt: TGTGCCAGCAGCGTAGATCCTAGCCAGGTCGATGAGCAGTTCTTC
cdr3_aa: CASSVDPSQVDEQFF

clone_size: -
j_call: TRBJ1-5
d_call: -
v_call: TRBV19
cdr3_nt: TGTGCCAGTAGTATAGGAACAGCGCGGGAGCCCCAGCATTTT
cdr3_aa: CASSIGTAREPQHF

clone_size: -
j_call: TRBJ2-6
d_call: -
v_call: TRBV7-3
cdr3_nt: TGTGCCAGCTCAGGCGGGGCCAACGTCCTGACTTTC
cdr3_aa: CASSGGANVLTF

clone_size: few
j_call: TRBJ2-3
d_call: -
v_call: TRBV7-2
cdr3_nt: TGTGCCAGCAGCTTGGAGTCGGGAGATACGCAGTATTTT
cdr3_aa: CASSLESGDTQYF

clone_size: -
j_call: TRBJ2-7
d_call: TRBD2
v_call: TRBV7-2
cdr3_nt: TGTGCCAGCAGCCTAGCGGGTCGGGTTCAAGAGCAGTACTTC
cdr3_aa: CASSLAGRVQEQYF

clone_size: -
j_call: TRBJ2-2
d_call: TRBD1
v_call: TRBV5-4
cdr3_nt: TGTGCCAGCAGCGCGGGACAGGTCAACACCGGGGAGCTGTTTTTT
cdr3_aa: CASSAGQVNTGELFF

clone_size: -
j_call: TRBJ2-5
d_call: TRBD2
v_call: TRBV28
cdr3_nt: TGTGCCAGCAGTTACGGGGGGGATCAAGAGATCCAGTACTTC
cdr3_aa: CASSYGGDQEIQYF

clone_size: -
j_call: TRBJ2-7
d_call: TRBD2
v_call: TRBV6-6
cdr3_nt: TGTGCCAGCAGTGCCGGGACTAGCGGGAACGAGCAGTACTTC
cdr3_aa: CASSAGTSGNEQYF

clone_size: -
j_call: TRBJ2-2
d_call: TRBD2
v_call: TRBV7-3
cdr3_nt: TGTGCCAGCAGCAAAGATAGCGGGGGGGCAATCGGGGAGCTGTTTTTT
cdr3_aa: CASSKDSGGAIGELFF

clone_size: -
j_call: TRBJ1-1
d_call: -
v_call: TRBV6-6
cdr3_nt: TGTGCCAGCAGTTACTCGGGGGCGAACACTGAAGCTTTCTTT
cdr3_aa: CASSYSGANTEAFF

clone_size: -
j_call: TRBJ1-1
d_call: TRBD1
v_call: TRBV5-1
cdr3_nt: TGCGCCAGCAGCACCCAGGGACAGGGGATCCCTGAAGCTTTCTTT
cdr3_aa: CASSTQGQGIPEAFF

clone_size: -
j_call: TRBJ2-7
d_call: -
v_call: TRBV7-7
cdr3_nt: TGTGCCAGCAGCTTAAATGGAGAGACGGAGCTCCCCTACGAGCAGTACTTC
cdr3_aa: CASSLNGETELPYEQYF

clone_size: -
j_call: TRBJ1-1
d_call: TRBD1
v_call: TRBV25-1
cdr3_nt: TGTGCCAGCAGTATTGGGACAGGGGCGAACACTGAAGCTTTCTTT
cdr3_aa: CASSIGTGANTEAFF

clone_size: -
j_call: TRBJ2-7
d_call: TRBD2
v_call: TRBV7-9
cdr3_nt: TGTGCCAGCAGCTTCGGGGGGACCAGCTCCTACGAGCAGTACTTC
cdr3_aa: CASSFGGTSSYEQYF

clone_size: -
j_call: TRBJ2-7
d_call: -
v_call: TRBV11-2
cdr3_nt: TGTGCCAGCAGCCCCCTTTGGGGCTTGAACGAGCAGTACTTC
cdr3_aa: CASSPLWGLNEQYF

clone_size: -
j_call: TRBJ2-2
d_call: -
v_call: TRBV15
cdr3_nt: TGTGCCACCAGCAGAGATACTGGCGGGGAGCTGTTTTTT
cdr3_aa: CATSRDTGGELFF

clone_size: -
j_call: TRBJ2-5
d_call: -
v_call: TRBV7-3
cdr3_nt: TGTGCCAGCAGCTTGACGGCAGGGGCAGGGGAGACCCAGTACTTC
cdr3_aa: CASSLTAGAGETQYF